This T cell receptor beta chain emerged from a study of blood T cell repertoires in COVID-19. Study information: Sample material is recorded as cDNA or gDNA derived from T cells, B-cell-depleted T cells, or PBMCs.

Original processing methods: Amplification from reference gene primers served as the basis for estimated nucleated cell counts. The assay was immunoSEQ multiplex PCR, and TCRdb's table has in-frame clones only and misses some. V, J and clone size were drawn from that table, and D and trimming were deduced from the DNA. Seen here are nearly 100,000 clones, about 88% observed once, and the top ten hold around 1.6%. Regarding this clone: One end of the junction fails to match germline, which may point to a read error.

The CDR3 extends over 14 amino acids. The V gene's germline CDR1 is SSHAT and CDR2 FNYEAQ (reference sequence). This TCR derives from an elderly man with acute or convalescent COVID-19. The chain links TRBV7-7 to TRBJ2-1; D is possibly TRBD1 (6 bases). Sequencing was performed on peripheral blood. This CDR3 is CASSLSGRGNEQFF. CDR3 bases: TGTGCTAGCAGCTTAAGCGGCAGGGGTAATGAGCAGTTCTTC.